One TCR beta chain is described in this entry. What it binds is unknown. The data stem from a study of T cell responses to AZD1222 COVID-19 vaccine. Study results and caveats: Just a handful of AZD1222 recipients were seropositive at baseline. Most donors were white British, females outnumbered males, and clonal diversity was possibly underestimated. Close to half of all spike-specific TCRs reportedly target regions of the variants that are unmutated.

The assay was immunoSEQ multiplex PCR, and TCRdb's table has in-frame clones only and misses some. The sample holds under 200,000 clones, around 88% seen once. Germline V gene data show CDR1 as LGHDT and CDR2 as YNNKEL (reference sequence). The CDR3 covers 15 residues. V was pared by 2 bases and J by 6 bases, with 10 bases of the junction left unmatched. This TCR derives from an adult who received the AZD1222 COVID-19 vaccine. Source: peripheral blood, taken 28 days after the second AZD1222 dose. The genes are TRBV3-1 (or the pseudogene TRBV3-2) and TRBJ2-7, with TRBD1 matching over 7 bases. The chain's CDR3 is CASSQSRQGSSEQYF. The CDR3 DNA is TGTGCCAGCAGCCAAAGTCGACAGGGATCATCCGAGCAGTACTTC.